The entry that follows covers one T cell receptor beta chain sequence. These data are taken from a study of OX40 agonist ivuxolimab in advanced cancers. Study summary: A male proportion of more than 75% was recorded, with mean age around 60 years and range about 20 to 79.

Trimming took 3 bases from V and 0 from J, leaving 12 bases between them. This CDR3 has 16 residues. Germline V lookup: CDR1 SNHLY, CDR2 FYNNEI. The investigators sampled blood at baseline, at cycle 4 day 1, and at cycle 7 day 1. Repertoires were generated with immunoSEQ multiplex PCR, while TCRdb's copy carries only in-frame clones and drops some. The sample comprises about 97,000 clones, 80% to 90% of which are singletons, and approximately 5.7% rests with the top ten. The genes are TRBV2 and TRBJ1-3, with D unclear. The clonotype comes from an adult with an advanced solid tumor such as melanoma, head and neck, liver or kidney cancer. Here the sequenced sample was CD4+ or CD8+ T cells sorted from blood, taken in a trial of the OX40 agonist ivuxolimab. CDR3 coding DNA: TGTGCCAGCAGTGATCAGACCCTATTCTCTGGAAACACCATATATTTT. It specifies CASSDQTLFSGNTIYF.